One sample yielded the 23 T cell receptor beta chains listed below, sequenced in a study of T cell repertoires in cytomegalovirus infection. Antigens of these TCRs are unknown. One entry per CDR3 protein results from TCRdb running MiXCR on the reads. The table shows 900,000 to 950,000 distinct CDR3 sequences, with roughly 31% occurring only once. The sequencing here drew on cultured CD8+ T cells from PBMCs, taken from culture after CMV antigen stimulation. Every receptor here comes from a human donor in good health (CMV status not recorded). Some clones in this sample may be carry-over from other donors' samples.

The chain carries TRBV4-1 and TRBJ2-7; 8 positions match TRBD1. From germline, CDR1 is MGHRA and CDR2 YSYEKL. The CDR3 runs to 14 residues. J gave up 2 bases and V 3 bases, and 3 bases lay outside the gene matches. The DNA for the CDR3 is TGCGCCAGCAGCCATATACAGGGGGCCTACGAGCAGTACGTC. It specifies CASSHIQGAYEQYV.

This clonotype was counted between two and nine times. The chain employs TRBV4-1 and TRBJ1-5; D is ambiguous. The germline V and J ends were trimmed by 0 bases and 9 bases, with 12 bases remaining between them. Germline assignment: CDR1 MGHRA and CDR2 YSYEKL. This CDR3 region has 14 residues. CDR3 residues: CASSQDRTARPQHF. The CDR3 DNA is TGCGCCAGCAGCCAAGATAGAACGGCCCGGCCCCAGCATTTT.

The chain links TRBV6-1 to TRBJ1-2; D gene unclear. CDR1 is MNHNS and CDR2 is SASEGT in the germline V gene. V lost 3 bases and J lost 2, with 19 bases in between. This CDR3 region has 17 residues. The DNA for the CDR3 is TGTGCCAGCAGTGACCACCACGGCCGTGGGAACAACTATGGCTACACCTTC. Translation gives CASSDHHGRGNNYGYTF.

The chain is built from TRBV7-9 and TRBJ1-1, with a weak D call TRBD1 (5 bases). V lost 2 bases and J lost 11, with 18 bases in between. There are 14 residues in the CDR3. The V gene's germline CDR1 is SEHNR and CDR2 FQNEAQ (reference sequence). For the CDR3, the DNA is TGTGCCAGCAGCTTAAAGGGTCAGGGAGGGATCGCTTTCTTT. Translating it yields CASSLKGQGGIAFF.

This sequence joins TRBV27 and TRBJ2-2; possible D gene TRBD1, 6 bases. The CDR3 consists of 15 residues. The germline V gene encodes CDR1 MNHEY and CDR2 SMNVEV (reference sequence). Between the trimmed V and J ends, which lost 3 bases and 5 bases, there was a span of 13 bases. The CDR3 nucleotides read TGTGCCAGCAGTTTTCACACAGGGAGTACCGGGGAGCTGTTTTTT. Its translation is CASSFHTGSTGELFF.

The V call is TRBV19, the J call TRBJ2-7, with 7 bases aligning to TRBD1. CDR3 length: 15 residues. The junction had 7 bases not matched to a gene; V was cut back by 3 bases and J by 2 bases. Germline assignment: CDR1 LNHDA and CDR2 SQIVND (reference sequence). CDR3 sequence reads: CASSILMTGPYEQYF. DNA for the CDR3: TGTGCCAGTAGTATCCTCATGACAGGGCCCTACGAGCAGTACTTC.

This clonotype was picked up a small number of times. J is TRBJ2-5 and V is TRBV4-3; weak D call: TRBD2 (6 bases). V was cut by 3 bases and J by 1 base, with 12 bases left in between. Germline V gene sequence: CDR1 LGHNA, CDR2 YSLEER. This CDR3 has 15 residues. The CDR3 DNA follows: TGCGCCAGCAGCCACTTAGCGGAGACCCAAGAGACCCAGTACTTC. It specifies CASSHLAETQETQYF.

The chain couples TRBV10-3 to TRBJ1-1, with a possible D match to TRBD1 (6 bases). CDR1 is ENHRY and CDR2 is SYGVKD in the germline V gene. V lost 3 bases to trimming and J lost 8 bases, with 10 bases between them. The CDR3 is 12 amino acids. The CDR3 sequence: CAISDGGPEAFF. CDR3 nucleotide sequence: TGTGCCATCAGTGACGGGGGGCCGGAAGCTTTCTTT.

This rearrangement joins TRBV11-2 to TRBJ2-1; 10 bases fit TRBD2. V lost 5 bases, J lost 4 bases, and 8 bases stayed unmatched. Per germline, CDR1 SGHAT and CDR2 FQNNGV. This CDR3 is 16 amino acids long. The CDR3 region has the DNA TGTGCCAGCAGCCCACGACTAGCGGGCCTATACAATGAGCAGTTCTTC. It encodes CASSPRLAGLYNEQFF.

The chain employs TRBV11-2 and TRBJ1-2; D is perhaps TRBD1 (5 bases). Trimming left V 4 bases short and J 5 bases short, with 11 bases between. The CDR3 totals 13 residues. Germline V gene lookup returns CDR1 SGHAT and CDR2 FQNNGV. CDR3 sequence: CASSSTVGYGYTF. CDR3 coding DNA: TGTGCCAGCAGCTCGACAGTAGGGTATGGCTACACCTTC.

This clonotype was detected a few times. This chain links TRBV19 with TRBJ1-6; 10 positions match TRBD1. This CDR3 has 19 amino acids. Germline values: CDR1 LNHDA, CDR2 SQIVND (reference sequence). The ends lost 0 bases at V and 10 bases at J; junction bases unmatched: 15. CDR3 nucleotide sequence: TGTGCCAGTAGTATAGATCCGGGGTACCGGGACAGGGGTAAATCACCCCTCCACTTT. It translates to CASSIDPGYRDRGKSPLHF.

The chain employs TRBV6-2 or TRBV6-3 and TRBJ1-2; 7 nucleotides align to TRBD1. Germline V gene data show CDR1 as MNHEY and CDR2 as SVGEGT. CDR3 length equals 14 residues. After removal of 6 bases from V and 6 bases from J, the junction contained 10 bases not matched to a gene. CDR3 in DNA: TGTGCCAGCAGACCACAGGGGACAGCGCATGGCTACACCTTC. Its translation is CASRPQGTAHGYTF.

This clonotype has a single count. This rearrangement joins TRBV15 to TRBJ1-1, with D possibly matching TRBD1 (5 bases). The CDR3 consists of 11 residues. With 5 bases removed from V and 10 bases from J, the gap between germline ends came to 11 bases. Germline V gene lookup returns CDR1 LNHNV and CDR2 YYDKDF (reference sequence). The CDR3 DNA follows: TGTGCCACCAGCGGGGGTGGGGGAGCTTTCTTT. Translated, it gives CATSGGGGAFF. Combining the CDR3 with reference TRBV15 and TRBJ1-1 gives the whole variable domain DAMVIQNPRYQVTQFGKPVTLSCSQTLNHNVMYWYQQKSSQAPKLLFHYYDKDFNNEADTPDNFQSRRPNTSFCFLDIRSPGLGDTAMYLCATSGGGGAFFGQGTRLTVV.

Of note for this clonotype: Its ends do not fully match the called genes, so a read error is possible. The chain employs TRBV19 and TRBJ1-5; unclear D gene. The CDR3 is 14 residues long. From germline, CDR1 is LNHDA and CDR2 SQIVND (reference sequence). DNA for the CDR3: TGTGTCAGTAGTATGGGCCCGACCAATCAGCCCCAGCATTTT. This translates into CVSSMGPTNQPQHF.

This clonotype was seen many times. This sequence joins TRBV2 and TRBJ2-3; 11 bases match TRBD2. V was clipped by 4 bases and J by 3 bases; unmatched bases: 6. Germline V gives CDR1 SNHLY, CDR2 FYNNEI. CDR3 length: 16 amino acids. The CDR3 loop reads CASSGVAGGPTDTQYF. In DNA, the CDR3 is TGTGCCAGCAGTGGAGTAGCGGGGGGGCCGACAGATACGCAGTATTTT.

The CDR3 reads CASSYTVPGQITLNTEAFF. As DNA, the CDR3 is TGTGCCAGCAGTTACACCGTCCCGGGACAGATCACCTTGAACACTGAAGCTTTCTTT. The chain has TRBV6-5 and TRBJ1-1, with TRBD1 identical over 7 bases. CDR3 length: 19 residues. V gave up 2 bases and J gave up 0 bases; unmatched junction bases: 15. Germline loops: CDR1 MNHEY, CDR2 SVGAGI.

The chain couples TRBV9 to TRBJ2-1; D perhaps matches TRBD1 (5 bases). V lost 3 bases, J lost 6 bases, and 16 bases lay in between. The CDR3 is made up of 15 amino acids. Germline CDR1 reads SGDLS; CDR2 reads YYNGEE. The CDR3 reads CASSGEDTIINEQFF. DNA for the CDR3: TGTGCCAGCAGCGGTGAGGACACTATAATCAATGAGCAGTTCTTC.

CDR3 protein: CASSLSRTGGAQPQHF. CDR3 bases: TGTGCCAGCAGTTTATCAAGGACAGGGGGCGCGCAGCCCCAGCATTTT. The V gene is TRBV27, the J gene TRBJ1-5, with 11 bases matching TRBD1. The ends lost 0 bases at V and 7 bases at J; junction bases unmatched: 5. The germline V gene has CDR1 MNHEY and CDR2 SMNVEV (reference sequence). This CDR3 has 16 residues.

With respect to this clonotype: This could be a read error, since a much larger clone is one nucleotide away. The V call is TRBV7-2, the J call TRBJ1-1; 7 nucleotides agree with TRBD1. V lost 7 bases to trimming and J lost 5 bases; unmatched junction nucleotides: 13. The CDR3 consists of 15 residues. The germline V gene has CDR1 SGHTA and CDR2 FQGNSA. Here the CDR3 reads CASNTRTGIKTEAFF. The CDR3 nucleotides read TGTGCCAGCAACACTCGGACAGGCATAAAAACTGAAGCTTTCTTT.

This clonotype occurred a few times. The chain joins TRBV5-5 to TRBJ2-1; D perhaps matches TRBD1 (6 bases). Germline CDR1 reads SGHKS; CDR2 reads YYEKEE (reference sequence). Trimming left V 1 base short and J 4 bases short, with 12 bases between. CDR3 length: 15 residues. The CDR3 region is CASSLTGLIYNEQFF. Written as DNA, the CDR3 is TGTGCCAGCAGCTTGACAGGGCTAATATACAATGAGCAGTTCTTC.

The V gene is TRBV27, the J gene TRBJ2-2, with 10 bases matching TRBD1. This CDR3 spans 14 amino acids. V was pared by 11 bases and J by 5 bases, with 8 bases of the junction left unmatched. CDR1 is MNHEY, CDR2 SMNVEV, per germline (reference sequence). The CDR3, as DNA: TGTGCCGCCTCCGGGACAGGGGTGACCGGGGAGCTGTTTTTT. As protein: CAASGTGVTGELFF.

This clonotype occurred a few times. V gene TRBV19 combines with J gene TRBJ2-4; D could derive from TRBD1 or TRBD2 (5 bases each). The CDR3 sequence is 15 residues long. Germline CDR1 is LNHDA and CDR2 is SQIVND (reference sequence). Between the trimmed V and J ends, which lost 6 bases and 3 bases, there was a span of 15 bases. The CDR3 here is CASRSKGPVKNIQYF. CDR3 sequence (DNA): TGTGCCAGTAGATCAAAGGGACCAGTCAAAAACATTCAGTACTTC.

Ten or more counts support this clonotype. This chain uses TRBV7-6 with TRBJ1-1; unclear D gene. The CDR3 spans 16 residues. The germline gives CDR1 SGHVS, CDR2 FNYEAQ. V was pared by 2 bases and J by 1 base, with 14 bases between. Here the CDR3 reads CASSLKSREQNTEAFF. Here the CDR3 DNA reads TGTGCCAGCAGCTTAAAATCTAGGGAACAGAACACTGAAGCTTTCTTT.